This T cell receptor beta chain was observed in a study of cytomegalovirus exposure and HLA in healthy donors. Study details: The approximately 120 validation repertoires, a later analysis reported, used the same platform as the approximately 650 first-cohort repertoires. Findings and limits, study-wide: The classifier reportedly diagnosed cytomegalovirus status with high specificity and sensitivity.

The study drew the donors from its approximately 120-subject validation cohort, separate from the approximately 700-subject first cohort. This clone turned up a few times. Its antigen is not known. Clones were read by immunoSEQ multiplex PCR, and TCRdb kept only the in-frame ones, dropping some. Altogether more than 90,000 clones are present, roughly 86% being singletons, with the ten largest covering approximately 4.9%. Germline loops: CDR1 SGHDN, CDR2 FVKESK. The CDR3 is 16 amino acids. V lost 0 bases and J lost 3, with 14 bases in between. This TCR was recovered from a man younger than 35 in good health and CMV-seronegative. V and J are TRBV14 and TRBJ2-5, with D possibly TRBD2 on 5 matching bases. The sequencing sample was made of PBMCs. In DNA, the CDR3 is TGTGCCAGCAGCCAAGATGGGTTCGGACTGGAAGAGACCCAGTACTTC. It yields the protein CASSQDGFGLEETQYF.